One sample yielded the 15 T cell receptor beta chains listed below, sequenced in a study of control samples from healthy donors and cancer patients. Method: immunoSEQ multiplex PCR; TCRdb's copy keeps in-frame clones and lacks some. The sample carries over 100,000 clones, 90% recorded once. The source material was blood. The receptors were sampled from a human donor in good health. The donor label of this sample is uncertain.

The CDR3 region is CASTTPWTGGTEAFF. For the CDR3, the DNA is TGTGCCAGTACGACTCCCTGGACAGGGGGGACTGAAGCTTTCTTT. The genes are TRBV19 and TRBJ1-1, with 10 bases lining up with TRBD1. The CDR3 covers 15 residues. V trimming: 7 bases; J trimming: 5 bases; junction bases outside the gene matches: 10. Germline V CDR1 and CDR2: LNHDA, SQIVND (reference sequence).

The chain combines TRBV29-1 with TRBJ1-1; tentatively, D is TRBD1 (5 bases). The CDR3 spans 12 residues. V dropped 0 bases and J dropped 7 bases, with 9 bases sitting between them. Per the germline V gene, CDR1 is SQVTM and CDR2 is ANQGSEA. Here the CDR3 reads CSVEETGGEAFF. The CDR3 DNA reads as TGCAGCGTTGAAGAAACAGGTGGTGAAGCTTTCTTT.

The V and J genes are TRBV18 and TRBJ2-7; 8 positions agree with TRBD1. The germline CDR1 and CDR2 sequences are KGHSH and LQKENI. With V trimmed by 2 bases and J by 7 bases, 4 bases remained unmatched. The CDR3 runs to 13 residues. CDR3 protein: CASSPGTGSEQYV. CDR3 DNA: TGTGCCAGCTCACCAGGGACAGGTAGTGAGCAGTACGTC.

The J gene is TRBJ2-5, the V gene TRBV7-8, with 7 positions matching TRBD1. V was pared by 3 bases and J by 3 bases, with 4 bases of the junction left unmatched. Per germline, CDR1 SGHVS and CDR2 FQNEAQ. This CDR3 spans 14 amino acids. CDR3 nucleotides: TGTGCCAGCAGCTTGATGACAGGGAAAGAGACCCAGTACTTC. Protein sequence: CASSLMTGKETQYF.

The chain combines TRBV6-5 with TRBJ1-2; D remains ambiguous. Trimming stripped 7 bases from V and 8 bases from J, with 14 bases between. This CDR3 is built from 12 residues. The germline gives CDR1 MNHEY, CDR2 SVGAGI. The chain's CDR3 is CASIPSVGGYTF. CDR3 DNA: TGTGCCAGCATCCCCTCGGTGGGAGGCTACACCTTC.

This rearrangement joins TRBV27 to TRBJ2-7; 8 bases map to TRBD2. Germline V gene lookup returns CDR1 MNHEY and CDR2 SMNVEV (reference sequence). Trimming cost V 8 bases and J 3 bases; bases outside gene matches: 12. The CDR3 has 15 amino acids. The CDR3 spells CASWQAGANLYEQYF. The CDR3 nucleotides are TGTGCCAGCTGGCAAGCGGGGGCCAATCTCTACGAGCAGTACTTC.

This chain uses TRBV6-5 with TRBJ2-1; 7 nucleotides line up with TRBD1. Germline CDR1 is MNHEY and CDR2 is SVGAGI. The V and J ends lost 5 bases and 6 bases, in that order; junction bases with no gene match: 1. The CDR3 runs 12 residues. DNA for the CDR3: TGTGCCAGCAGTACAGGGGTCAATGAGCAGTTCTTC. Its protein is CASSTGVNEQFF.

The chain has TRBV5-1 and TRBJ2-1; the D gene is possibly TRBD2 (5 bases). The V end was cut by 1 base, the J end by 7 bases, with 12 bases between. From germline, CDR1 is SGHRS and CDR2 YFSETQ. The CDR3 has 14 residues. This CDR3 reads CASSLTDGKNEQFF. In nucleotides, the CDR3 is TGCGCCAGCAGCTTGACGGACGGGAAAAATGAGCAGTTCTTC.

The chain links TRBV11-2 to TRBJ1-6; a weak D match, TRBD1 (5 bases). V was pared by 4 bases and J by 8 bases, with 15 bases between. Germline assignment: CDR1 SGHAT and CDR2 FQNNGV. This CDR3 spans 15 amino acids. The CDR3: CASSSTGTSHSPLHF. CDR3 DNA sequence: TGTGCCAGCAGCTCGACCGGGACCTCCCATTCACCCCTCCACTTT.

Of note for this clone: Other nucleotide sequences from this sample produce the same CDR3. The V call is TRBV19, the J call TRBJ1-2; no clear D gene. Trimming left V 3 bases short and J 1 base short, with 6 bases between. Germline CDR1 and CDR2: LNHDA and SQIVND (reference sequence). The CDR3 extends over 13 amino acids. The CDR3 region has the DNA TGTGCCAGTAGTATTGACGGTAACTATGGCTACACCTTC. It codes for CASSIDGNYGYTF.

On this clone: A junction boundary mismatches the germline segment, possibly from a read error. This chain joins TRBV6-1 and TRBJ2-5, with D perhaps matching TRBD2 (6 bases). This CDR3 comprises 15 residues. Germline lookup yields CDR1 MNHNS and CDR2 SASEGT. CDR3 sequence reads: CASSEALRGREAQYF. In DNA form, the CDR3 reads TGTGCCAGCAGTGAAGCGCTTCGGGGGAGAGAGGCCCAGTACTTC.

The chain joins TRBV7-7 to TRBJ2-2; D ambiguous. The CDR3 loop spans 17 amino acids. The V end was cut by 5 bases, the J end by 0 bases, with 16 bases between. CDR1 SSHAT and CDR2 FNYEAQ come from the germline V gene (reference sequence). The CDR3 loop is CASSPSGQVPNTGELFF. Written as DNA, the CDR3 is TGTGCCAGCAGCCCCTCCGGGCAGGTGCCGAACACCGGGGAGCTGTTTTTT. The full variable domain, completed using reference TRBV7-7 and TRBJ2-2, is GAGVSQSPRYKVTKRGQDVTLRCDPISSHATLYWYQQALGQGPEFLTYFNYEAQPDKSGLPSDRFSAERPEGSISTLTIQRTEQRDSAMYRCASSPSGQVPNTGELFFGEGSRLTVL.

V gene TRBV12-5 combines with J gene TRBJ1-1; tentative D call: TRBD1 (5 bases). V lost 5 bases to trimming and J lost 3 bases, with 13 bases between them. CDR1 and CDR2 (germline): LGHNT, FRNRAP. The CDR3 consists of 14 residues. The CDR3 loop reads CASGTRWGDTEAFF. The CDR3 DNA reads TGTGCTAGTGGTACCCGATGGGGGGACACTGAAGCTTTCTTT.

The chain combines TRBV30 with TRBJ1-5; D might be TRBD1 (6 bases). V lost 0 bases and J 2 bases, leaving 11 bases between the germline ends. The V gene's germline CDR1 is GTSNPN and CDR2 SVGIG (reference sequence). This CDR3 spans 15 amino acids. The CDR3 region is CAWSVQGGGNQPQHF. The CDR3 region has the DNA TGTGCCTGGAGTGTACAGGGCGGTGGCAATCAGCCCCAGCATTTT.

The chain links TRBV12-3 or TRBV12-4 to TRBJ1-3; D not certain. Trimming took 7 bases from V and 2 from J, leaving 6 bases between them. The CDR3 length is 12 residues. The CDR3 DNA is TGTGCCAGCACTAGAACTGGAAACACCATATATTTT. As protein: CASTRTGNTIYF.